This T cell receptor (beta chain) comes out of a study of blood T cell repertoires in COVID-19. The method was immunoSEQ multiplex PCR; TCRdb's version includes in-frame clones alone and lacks a portion of them. The sample lists about 240,000 clones, 75% to 90% occurring once. The table lists this clone with a count of one. The sample taken for sequencing was peripheral blood. The sequence was obtained from a man aged 55 to 69 who had recovered from COVID-19.

The CDR3 region has the DNA TGTGCCAGCAGTTTGAGGCGGTATAGCAATCAGCCCCAGCATTTT. Residues: CASSLRRYSNQPQHF. J is TRBJ1-5 and V is TRBV27; D call uncertain. V was cut by 3 bases and J by 0 bases, with 9 bases left in between. CDR1 MNHEY and CDR2 SMNVEV come from the germline V gene (reference sequence). This CDR3 has 15 amino acids.